This T cell receptor (beta chain) emerged from a study of cytomegalovirus exposure and HLA in healthy donors. Whole-study findings and limits: Later analysis found that TCR beta chains associated with HLA were more clonally expanded than other, equally common chains.

V was shortened by 3 bases and J by 4 bases, with 10 bases between the two germline ends. CDR3 length: 13 residues. CDR1 and CDR2 (germline): SGHDT, YYEEEE. This clone was counted a few times. The target antigen is unknown. The PCR ran on 60 Vbeta and 13 Jbeta primers. TCRdb's copy holds only in-frame clones and misses some; the assay was immunoSEQ multiplex PCR. The table includes about 260,000 clones, roughly two thirds detected once. Source material: PBMCs. This TCR was recovered from a female donor in good health and CMV-seronegative. This chain joins TRBV5-6 and TRBJ1-2; D perhaps matches TRBD1 (6 bases). This chain's CDR3 is CASSYGQFYGYTF. CDR3 coding DNA: TGTGCCAGCAGCTACGGACAGTTCTATGGCTACACCTTC.